These 8 T cell receptor beta chains share one sample of origin, sequenced in a study of CD8 T cells in ankylosing spondylitis. Study-level findings and limits: Eight highly homologous variants formed a TCR beta motif that appeared characteristic of ankylosing spondylitis blood.

Their recognized antigens are unknown. TCRdb called the 5' RACE reads again in MiXCR, with one record for every CDR3 protein. The repertoire holds about 540,000 distinct CDR3 sequences, with roughly an eighth as singletons. The sequencing sample was made of blood, either unsorted or a sorted T cell fraction (not recorded which). The receptors stem from a male donor with ankylosing spondylitis.

In DNA, the CDR3 is TGTGCCAGCGAGCGCGTGGAGACCCAGTACTTC. This translates into CASERVETQYF. This rearrangement joins TRBV2 to TRBJ2-5, with D uncertain. Trimming removed 8 bases at V and 5 bases at J, with 9 bases between. The CDR3 loop spans 11 amino acids. Germline CDR1 and CDR2: SNHLY and FYNNEI.

This clonotype was detected a few times. The CDR3: CSARAWGTGQYEKLFF. Here the CDR3 DNA reads TGCAGTGCTAGAGCATGGGGGACAGGGCAATATGAAAAACTGTTTTTT. The chain employs TRBV20-1 and TRBJ1-4; 9 bases are a match to TRBD1. J lost 6 bases, V lost 1 base, and 9 bases had no gene match. The CDR3 runs 16 residues. From germline, CDR1 is DFQATT and CDR2 SNEGSKA (reference sequence).

The rearrangement joins TRBV20-1 to TRBJ1-1, with D tentatively TRBD1 (5 bases). CDR3 length: 15 residues. Trimming stripped 6 bases from V and 0 bases from J, with 17 bases between. Germline CDR1 reads DFQATT; CDR2 reads SNEGSKA (reference sequence). The CDR3 DNA reads TGCAGTGCCGCGGGACCCAAATCCCTGAACACTGAAGCTTTCTTT. Protein sequence: CSAAGPKSLNTEAFF.

This clonotype was recorded many times. The chain has TRBV12-3 or TRBV12-4 and TRBJ2-1; 7 nucleotides match TRBD2. V lost 3 bases, J lost 5 bases, and 7 bases stayed unmatched. The CDR3 has 15 amino acids. The CDR3 DNA reads as TGTGCCAGCAGTTTTCAAGCGGGACTTAACAATGAGCAGTTCTTC. The encoded protein is CASSFQAGLNNEQFF.

This clonotype appeared a few times. The gene calls are TRBV5-1 and TRBJ2-3; 7 bases fit TRBD2. CDR1 and CDR2 (germline): SGHRS, YFSETQ. This CDR3 has 13 residues. The V and J ends lost 6 bases and 6 bases, in that order; junction bases with no gene match: 7. CDR3 DNA: TGCGCCAGCAATCGGGAGGTCAGGGATACGCAGTATTTT. Protein: CASNREVRDTQYF. Full variable domain (missing parts from reference TRBV5-1 and TRBJ2-3): KAGVTQTPRYLIKTRGQQVTLSCSPISGHRSVSWYQQTPGQGLQFLFEYFSETQRNKGNFPGRFSGRQFSNSRSEMNVSTLELGDSALYLCASNREVRDTQYFGPGTRLTVL.

This clonotype appeared a few times. V gene TRBV7-2 combines with J gene TRBJ2-1, with 9 bases that match TRBD1. V lost 3 bases and J lost 7; bases outside the gene matches: 4. The CDR3 loop spans 14 amino acids. Germline V lookup: CDR1 SGHTA, CDR2 FQGNSA. The CDR3 reads CASSFQTGGNEQFF. The CDR3, as DNA: TGTGCCAGCAGCTTTCAGACAGGGGGGAATGAGCAGTTCTTC.

This clonotype is labeled as large. The chain links TRBV27 to TRBJ2-4; 14 nucleotides line up with TRBD2. Germline loops: CDR1 MNHEY, CDR2 SMNVEV (reference sequence). The CDR3 is 16 amino acids. With 6 bases clipped from V and 7 bases from J, the junction kept 8 bases outside the gene matches. The CDR3 here is CASSRGTSGSWNIQYF. CDR3 bases: TGTGCCAGCAGCAGGGGGACTAGCGGGAGTTGGAACATTCAGTACTTC.

This clonotype was seen only a few times. The CDR3 spells CSVMDSLYGYTF. The CDR3 coding sequence is TGCAGCGTTATGGACAGCCTCTATGGCTACACCTTC. J is TRBJ1-2 and V is TRBV29-1; possibly TRBD1 for D (6 bases). The germline V gene encodes CDR1 SQVTM and CDR2 ANQGSEA. Trimming removed 5 bases from V and 4 bases from J, with 11 bases in between. This CDR3 spans 12 amino acids. Variable domain in full (rest from reference TRBV29-1 and TRBJ1-2): SAVISQKPSRDICQRGTSLTIQCQVDSQVTMMFWYRQQPGQSLTLIATANQGSEATYESGFVIDKFPISRPNLTFSTLTVSNMSPEDSSIYLCSVMDSLYGYTFGSGTRLTVV.